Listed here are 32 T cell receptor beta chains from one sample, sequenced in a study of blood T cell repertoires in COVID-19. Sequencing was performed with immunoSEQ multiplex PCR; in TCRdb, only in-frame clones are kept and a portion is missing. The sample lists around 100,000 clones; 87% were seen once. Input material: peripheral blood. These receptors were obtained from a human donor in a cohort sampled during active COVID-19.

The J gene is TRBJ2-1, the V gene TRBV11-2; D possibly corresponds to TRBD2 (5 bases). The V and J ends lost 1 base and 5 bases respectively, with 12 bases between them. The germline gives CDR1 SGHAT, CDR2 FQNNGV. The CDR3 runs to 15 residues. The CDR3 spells CASSLVTGSNNEQFF. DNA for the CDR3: TGTGCCAGCAGCTTAGTAACTGGGAGCAACAATGAGCAGTTCTTC.

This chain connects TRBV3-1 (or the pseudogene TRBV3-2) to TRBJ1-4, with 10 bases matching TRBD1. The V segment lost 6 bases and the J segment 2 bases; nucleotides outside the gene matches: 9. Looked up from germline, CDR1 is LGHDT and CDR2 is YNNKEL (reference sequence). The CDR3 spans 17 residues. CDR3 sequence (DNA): TGTGCCAGCAGTCCCCGAGACAGGGGGCCCACTAATGAAAAACTGTTTTTT. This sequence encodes CASSPRDRGPTNEKLFF.

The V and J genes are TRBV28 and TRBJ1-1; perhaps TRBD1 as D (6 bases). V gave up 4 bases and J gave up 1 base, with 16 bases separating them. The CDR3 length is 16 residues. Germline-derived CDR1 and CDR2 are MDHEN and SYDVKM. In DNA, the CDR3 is TGTGCCAGCAGTTCCATCGCCGGGACACAGAACACTGAAGCTTTCTTT. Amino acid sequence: CASSSIAGTQNTEAFF.

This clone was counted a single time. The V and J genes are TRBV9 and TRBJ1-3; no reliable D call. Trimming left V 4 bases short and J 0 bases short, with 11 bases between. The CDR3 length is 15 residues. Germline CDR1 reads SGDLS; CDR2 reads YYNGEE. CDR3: CASSPSHFSGNTIYF. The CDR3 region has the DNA TGTGCCAGCAGCCCTAGTCATTTCTCTGGAAACACCATATATTTT.

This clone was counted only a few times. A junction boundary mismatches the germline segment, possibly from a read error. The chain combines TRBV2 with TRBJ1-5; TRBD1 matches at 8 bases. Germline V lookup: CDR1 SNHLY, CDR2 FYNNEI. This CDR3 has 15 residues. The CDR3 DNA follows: TGTGCCAGCAGGGACAGGGCTACTAGCGATCAGCCCCAGCATTTT. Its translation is CASRDRATSDQPQHF. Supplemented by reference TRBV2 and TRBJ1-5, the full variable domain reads EPEVTQTPSHQVTQMGQEVILRCVPISNHLYFYWYRQILGQKVEFLVSFYNNEISEKSEIFDDQFSVERPDGSNFTLKIRSTKLEDSAMYFCASRDRATSDQPQHFGDGTRLSIL.

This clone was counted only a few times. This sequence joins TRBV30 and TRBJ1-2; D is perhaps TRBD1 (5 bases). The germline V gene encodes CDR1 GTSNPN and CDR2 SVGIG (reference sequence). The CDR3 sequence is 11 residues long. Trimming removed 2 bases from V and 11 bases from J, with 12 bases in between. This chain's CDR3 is CAWSKGATYTF. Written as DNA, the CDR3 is TGTGCCTGGAGTAAAGGGGCTACATACACCTTC.

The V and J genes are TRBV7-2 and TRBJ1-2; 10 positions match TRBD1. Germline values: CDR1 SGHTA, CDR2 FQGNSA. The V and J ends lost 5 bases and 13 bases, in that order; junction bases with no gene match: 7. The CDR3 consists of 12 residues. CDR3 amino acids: CASSPRQGAGTF. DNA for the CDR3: TGTGCCAGCAGCCCCAGACAGGGGGCAGGCACCTTC. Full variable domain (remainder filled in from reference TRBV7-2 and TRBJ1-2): GAGVSQSPSNKVTEKGKDVELRCDPISGHTALYWYRQSLGQGLEFLIYFQGNSAPDKSGLPSDRFSAERTGGSVSTLTIQRTQQEDSAVYLCASSPRQGAGTFGSGTRLTVV.

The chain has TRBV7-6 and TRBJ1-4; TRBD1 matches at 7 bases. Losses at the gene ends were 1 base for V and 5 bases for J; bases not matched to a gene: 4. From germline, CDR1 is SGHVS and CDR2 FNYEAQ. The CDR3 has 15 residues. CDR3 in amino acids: CASSLVAGGNEKLFF. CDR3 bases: TGTGCCAGCAGCTTAGTCGCAGGGGGGAATGAAAAACTGTTTTTT.

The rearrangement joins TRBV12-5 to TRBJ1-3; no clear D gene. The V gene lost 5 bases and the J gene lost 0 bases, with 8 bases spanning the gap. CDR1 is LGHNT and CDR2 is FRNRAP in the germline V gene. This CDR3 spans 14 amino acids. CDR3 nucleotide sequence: TGTGCTAGTGGTCTAGGCGCCTCTGGAAACACCATATATTTT. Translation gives CASGLGASGNTIYF.

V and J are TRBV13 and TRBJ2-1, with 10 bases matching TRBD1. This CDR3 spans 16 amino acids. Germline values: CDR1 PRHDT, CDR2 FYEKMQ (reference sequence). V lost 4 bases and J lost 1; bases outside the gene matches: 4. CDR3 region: CASSSGTGASYNEQFF. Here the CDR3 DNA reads TGTGCCAGCAGCTCCGGGACAGGGGCTTCCTACAATGAGCAGTTCTTC.

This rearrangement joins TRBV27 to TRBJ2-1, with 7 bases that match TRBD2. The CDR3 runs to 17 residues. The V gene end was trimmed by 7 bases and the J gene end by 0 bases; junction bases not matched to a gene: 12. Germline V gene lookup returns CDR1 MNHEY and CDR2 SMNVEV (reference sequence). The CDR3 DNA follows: TGTGCCAGCACTCTAGCGGTGGGGATGAGCTCCTACAATGAGCAGTTCTTC. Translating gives CASTLAVGMSSYNEQFF.

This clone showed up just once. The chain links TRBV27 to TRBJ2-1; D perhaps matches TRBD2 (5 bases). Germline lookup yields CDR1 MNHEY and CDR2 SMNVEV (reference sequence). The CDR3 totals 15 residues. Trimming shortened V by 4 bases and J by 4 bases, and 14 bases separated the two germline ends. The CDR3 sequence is CASSSRDLRYNEQFF. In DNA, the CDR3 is TGTGCCAGCAGTTCCCGGGATCTAAGGTACAATGAGCAGTTCTTC.

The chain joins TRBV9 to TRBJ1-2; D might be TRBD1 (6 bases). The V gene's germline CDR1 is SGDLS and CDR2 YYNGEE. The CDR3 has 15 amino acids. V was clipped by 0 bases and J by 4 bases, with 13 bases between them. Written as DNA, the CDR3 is TGTGCCAGCAGCGTAGATCCCCCGGACAGCTATGGCTACACCTTC. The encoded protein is CASSVDPPDSYGYTF.

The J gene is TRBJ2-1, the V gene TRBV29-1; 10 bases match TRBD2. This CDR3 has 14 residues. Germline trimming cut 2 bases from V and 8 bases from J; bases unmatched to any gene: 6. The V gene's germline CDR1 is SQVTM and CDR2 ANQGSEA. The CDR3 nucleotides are TGCAGCGTTGAAACAGCGGGAGGGGAGTATGAGCAGTTCTTC. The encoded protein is CSVETAGGEYEQFF.

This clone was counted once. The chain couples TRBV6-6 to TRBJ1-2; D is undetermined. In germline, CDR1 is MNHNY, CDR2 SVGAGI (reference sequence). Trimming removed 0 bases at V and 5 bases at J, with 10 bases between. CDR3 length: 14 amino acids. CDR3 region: CASSYSSAGYGYTF. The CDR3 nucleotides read TGTGCCAGCAGTTACTCCTCTGCAGGATATGGCTACACCTTC.

The CDR3 sequence is CASSPRANGEETQYF. CDR3 coding DNA: TGTGCCAGCAGCCCCCGAGCCAACGGAGAAGAGACCCAGTACTTC. This chain joins TRBV3-1 (or the pseudogene TRBV3-2) and TRBJ2-5, with unresolved D. This CDR3 contains 15 residues. CDR1 and CDR2 from the germline V gene are LGHDT and YNNKEL (reference sequence). V was clipped by 4 bases and J by 3 bases, with 15 bases between them.

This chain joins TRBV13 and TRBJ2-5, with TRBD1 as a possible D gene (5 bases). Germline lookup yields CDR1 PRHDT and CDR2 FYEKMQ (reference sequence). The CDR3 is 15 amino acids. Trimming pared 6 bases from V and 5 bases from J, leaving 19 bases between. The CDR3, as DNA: TGTGCCAGCAGTGGCCCGCCAGGGCCTCTGGAGACCCAGTACTTC. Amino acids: CASSGPPGPLETQYF.

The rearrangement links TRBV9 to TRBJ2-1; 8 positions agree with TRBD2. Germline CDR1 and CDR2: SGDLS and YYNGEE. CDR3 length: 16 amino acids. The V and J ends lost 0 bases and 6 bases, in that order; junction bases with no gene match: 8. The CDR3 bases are TGTGCCAGCAGCGTAGATTCGGGAGGGCCCTCCAATGAGCAGTTCTTC. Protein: CASSVDSGGPSNEQFF. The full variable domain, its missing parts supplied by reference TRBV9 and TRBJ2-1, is DSGVTQTPKHLITATGQRVTLRCSPRSGDLSVYWYQQSLDQGLQFLIQYYNGEERAKGNILERFSAQQFPDLHSELNLSSLELGDSALYFCASSVDSGGPSNEQFFGPGTRLTVL.

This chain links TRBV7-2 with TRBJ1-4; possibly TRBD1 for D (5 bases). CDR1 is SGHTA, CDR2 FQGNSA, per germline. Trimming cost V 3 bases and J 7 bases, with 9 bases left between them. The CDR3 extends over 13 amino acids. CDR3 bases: TGTGCCAGCAGCTTCCAGGGTGGTGAAAAACTGTTTTTT. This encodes CASSFQGGEKLFF.

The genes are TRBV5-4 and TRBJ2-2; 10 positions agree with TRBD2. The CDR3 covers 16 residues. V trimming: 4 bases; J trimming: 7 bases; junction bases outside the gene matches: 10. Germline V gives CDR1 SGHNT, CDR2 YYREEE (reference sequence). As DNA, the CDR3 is TGTGCCAGCAGCCCGCAGCGGGAGGGCCGTCACGGGGAGCTGTTTTTT. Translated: CASSPQREGRHGELFF.

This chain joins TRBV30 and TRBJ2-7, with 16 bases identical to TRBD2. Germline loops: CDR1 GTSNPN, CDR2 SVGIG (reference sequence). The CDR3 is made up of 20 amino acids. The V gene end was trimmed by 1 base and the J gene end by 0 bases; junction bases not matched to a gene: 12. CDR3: CAWSGGHPGLAGGSSYEQYF. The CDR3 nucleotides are TGTGCCTGGAGTGGGGGACACCCGGGACTAGCGGGGGGGAGCTCCTACGAGCAGTACTTC.

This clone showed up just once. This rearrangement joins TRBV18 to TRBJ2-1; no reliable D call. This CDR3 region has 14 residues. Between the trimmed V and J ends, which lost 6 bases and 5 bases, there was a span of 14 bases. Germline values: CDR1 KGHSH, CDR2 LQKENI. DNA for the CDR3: TGTGCCAGCTCTCCCACGGGTACGGACAATGAGCAGTTCTTC. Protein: CASSPTGTDNEQFF.

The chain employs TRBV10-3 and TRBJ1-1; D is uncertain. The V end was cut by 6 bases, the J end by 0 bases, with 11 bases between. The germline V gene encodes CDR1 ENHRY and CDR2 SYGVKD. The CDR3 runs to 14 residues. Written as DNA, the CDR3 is TGTGCCATCAGGATCGAGGGAATGAACACTGAAGCTTTCTTT. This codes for CAIRIEGMNTEAFF.

The CDR3 sequence: CASSQDLRDRGRVYEQYF. The CDR3 DNA is TGTGCCAGCAGCCAAGATCTGAGGGACAGGGGGAGAGTCTACGAGCAGTACTTC. The rearrangement uses TRBV3-1 (or the pseudogene TRBV3-2) and TRBJ2-7, with 11 bases matching TRBD1. The germline V gene encodes CDR1 LGHDT and CDR2 YNNKEL (reference sequence). The V segment lost 0 bases and the J segment 3 bases; nucleotides outside the gene matches: 10. This CDR3 comprises 18 residues.

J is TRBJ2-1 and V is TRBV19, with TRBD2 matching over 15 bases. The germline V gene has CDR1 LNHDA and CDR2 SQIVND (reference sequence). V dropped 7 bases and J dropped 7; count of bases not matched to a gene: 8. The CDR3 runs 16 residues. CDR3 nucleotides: TGTGCCAGTACAGCCTGGACTAGCGGGAGGGGGAATGAGCAGTTCTTC. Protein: CASTAWTSGRGNEQFF.

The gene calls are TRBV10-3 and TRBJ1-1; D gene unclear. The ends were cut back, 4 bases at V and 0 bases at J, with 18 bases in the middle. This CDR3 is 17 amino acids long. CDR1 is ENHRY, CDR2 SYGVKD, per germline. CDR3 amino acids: CAISGSPGANMNTEAFF. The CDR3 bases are TGTGCCATCAGTGGTTCCCCGGGTGCTAACATGAACACTGAAGCTTTCTTT.

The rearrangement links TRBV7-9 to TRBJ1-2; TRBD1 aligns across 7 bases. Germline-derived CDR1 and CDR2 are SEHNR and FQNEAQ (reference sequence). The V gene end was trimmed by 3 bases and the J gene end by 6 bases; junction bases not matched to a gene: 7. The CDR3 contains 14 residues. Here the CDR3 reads CASSFGQGGHGYTF. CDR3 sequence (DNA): TGTGCCAGCAGCTTTGGGCAGGGGGGTCATGGCTACACCTTC. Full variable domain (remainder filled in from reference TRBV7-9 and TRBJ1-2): DTGVSQNPRHKITKRGQNVTFRCDPISEHNRLYWYRQTLGQGPEFLTYFQNEAQLEKSRLLSDRFSAERPKGSFSTLEIQRTEQGDSAMYLCASSFGQGGHGYTFGSGTRLTVV.

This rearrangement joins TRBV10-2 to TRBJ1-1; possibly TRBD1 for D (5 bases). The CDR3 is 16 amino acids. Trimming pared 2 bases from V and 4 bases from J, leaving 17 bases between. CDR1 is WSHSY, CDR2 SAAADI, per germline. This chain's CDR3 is CASSEPREVMGTEAFF. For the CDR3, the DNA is TGCGCCAGCAGTGAGCCCAGGGAGGTAATGGGCACTGAAGCTTTCTTT.

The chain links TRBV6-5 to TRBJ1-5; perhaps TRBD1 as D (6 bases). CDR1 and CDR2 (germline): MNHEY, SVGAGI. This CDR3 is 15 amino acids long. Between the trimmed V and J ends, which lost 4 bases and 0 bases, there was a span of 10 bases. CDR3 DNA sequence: TGTGCCAGCAGTTCCGGACAGTATAGCAATCAGCCCCAGCATTTT. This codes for CASSSGQYSNQPQHF.

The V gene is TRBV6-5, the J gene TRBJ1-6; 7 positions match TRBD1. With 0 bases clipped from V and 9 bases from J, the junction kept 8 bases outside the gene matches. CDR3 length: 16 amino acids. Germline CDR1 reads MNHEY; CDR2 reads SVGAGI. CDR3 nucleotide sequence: TGTGCCAGCAGTTACTCGGGCAGGGGGGAAGGTTCACCCCTCCACTTT. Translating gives CASSYSGRGEGSPLHF.

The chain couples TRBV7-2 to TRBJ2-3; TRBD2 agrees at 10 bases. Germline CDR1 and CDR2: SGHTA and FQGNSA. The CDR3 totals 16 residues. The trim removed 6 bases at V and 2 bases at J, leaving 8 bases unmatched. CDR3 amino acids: CASSSNLAGVTDTQYF. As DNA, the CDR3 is TGTGCCAGCAGTTCGAACCTAGCGGGGGTCACAGATACGCAGTATTTT.

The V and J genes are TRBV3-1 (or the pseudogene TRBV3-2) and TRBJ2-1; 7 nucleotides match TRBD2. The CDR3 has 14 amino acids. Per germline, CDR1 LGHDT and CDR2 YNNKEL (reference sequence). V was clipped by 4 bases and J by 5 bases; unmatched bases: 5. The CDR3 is CASSLIAGHNEQFF. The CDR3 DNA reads TGTGCCAGCAGCCTAATAGCGGGCCACAATGAGCAGTTCTTC.